These 25 T cell receptor beta chains originate from one sample sequenced in a study of T cells in Graves' hyperthyroidism and ophthalmopathy. Amplified regions were TCR beta CDR3 sequences from RNA transcripts. First-round RT-PCR of the TCR CDR3 relied on the HTBI primer set. MiXCR was run by TCRdb on the multiplex PCR reads, yielding one entry per CDR3 protein. The table lists under 400,000 distinct CDR3 sequences, roughly 25% of them singletons. The specimen was blood. Source of these receptors: a man over 45 with Graves' hyperthyroidism.

This clonotype was detected only a few times. The DNA of the CDR3 is TGTGCCATCGGGACTAGCGGAAAAACCCCCTACAATGAGCAGTTCTTC. Protein product: CAIGTSGKTPYNEQFF. The gene calls are TRBV24-1 and TRBJ2-1; 11 bases are shared with TRBD2. V gave up 11 bases and J gave up 2 bases; unmatched junction bases: 10. Per germline, CDR1 KGHDR and CDR2 SFDVKD. This CDR3 spans 16 amino acids.

This clonotype came up a few times. The chain carries TRBV3-1 and TRBJ2-2; no definite D call. Germline V CDR1 and CDR2: LGHDT, YNNKEL (reference sequence). The V and J ends lost 1 base and 6 bases respectively, with 12 bases between them. The CDR3 loop spans 15 amino acids. CDR3 loop: CASSQGLGVAGELFF. In nucleotides, the CDR3 is TGTGCCAGCAGCCAAGGCCTAGGTGTCGCCGGGGAGCTGTTTTTT.

This chain uses TRBV2 with TRBJ1-6, with a weak D call TRBD1 (6 bases). Germline CDR1 and CDR2: SNHLY and FYNNEI. This CDR3 has 14 amino acids. The V gene lost 3 bases and the J gene lost 10 bases, with 13 bases spanning the gap. CDR3 nucleotides: TGTGCCAGCAGTGACAGGGGTTGGGAATCACCCCTCCACTTT. Translated, it gives CASSDRGWESPLHF.

The CDR3 reads CASSASTVAEAFF. DNA of the CDR3: TGTGCCAGCAGCGCGTCGACCGTCGCTGAAGCTTTCTTT. This chain uses TRBV9 with TRBJ1-1; D is unresolved. The CDR3 is 13 amino acids. Germline CDR1 reads SGDLS; CDR2 reads YYNGEE. V lost 3 bases, J lost 6 bases, and 12 bases lay in between.

Only a few counts were recorded for this clonotype. V is TRBV12-3 or TRBV12-4 and J is TRBJ2-1, with 7 bases that match TRBD2. V shed 5 bases, J shed 8 bases, and the junction held 12 bases outside the gene matches. The CDR3 is made up of 15 amino acids. In DNA, the CDR3 is TGTGCCAGCAGTCCCGGGGGGTCTAGAACAGATGAGCAGTTCTTC. Protein: CASSPGGSRTDEQFF.

In this sample, this clonotype turned up a few times. The V gene is TRBV6-1, the J gene TRBJ1-2; tentatively, D is TRBD1 (5 bases). Trimming cost V 6 bases and J 2 bases, with 10 bases left between them. CDR1 is MNHNS and CDR2 is SASEGT in the germline V gene. The length of the CDR3 is 13 residues. The CDR3 loop reads CASRTRDNYGYTF. The CDR3 DNA is TGTGCCAGCAGGACCAGGGACAACTATGGCTACACCTTC.

To note about this clonotype: One end of the junction fails to match germline, which may point to a read error. For the CDR3, the DNA is TGTGCCGGCAGTGAGGGCGGCAGCACAGATACGCAGTATTTT. Translation gives CAGSEGGSTDTQYF. The V and J genes are TRBV6-1 and TRBJ2-3; maybe TRBD2 (5 bases). The CDR3 has 14 residues. The V gene's germline CDR1 is MNHNS and CDR2 SASEGT.

In the case of this clonotype: A much bigger clone sits one base away, suggesting this may be a read error. CDR3 DNA: TGTGCCAGCAGAGGGACTAGCGCCATCTACAATGAGCAGCTCTTC. It is translated as CASRGTSAIYNEQLF. This rearrangement joins TRBV7-9 to TRBJ2-1; 10 positions agree with TRBD2. The CDR3 is 15 residues long. Germline CDR1 reads SEHNR; CDR2 reads FQNEAQ (reference sequence).

V and J are TRBV20-1 and TRBJ2-7, with 12 bases identical to TRBD2. J was trimmed by 5 bases and V by 3 bases; bases with no gene match: 5. This CDR3 contains 14 residues. Germline V gene data show CDR1 as DFQATT and CDR2 as SNEGSKA (reference sequence). DNA of the CDR3: TGCAGTGCTAGTCGACTAGCGGGAGTAAACGAGCAGTACTTC. This gives the protein CSASRLAGVNEQYF.

The gene calls are TRBV20-1 and TRBJ1-1; tentative D call: TRBD1 (5 bases). CDR1 is DFQATT, CDR2 SNEGSKA, per germline (reference sequence). The CDR3 consists of 13 residues. CDR3 DNA: TGCAGAGGAAGCGGGGCCCTGAACACTGAAGCTTTCTTT. Residues: CRGSGALNTEAFF.

This sequence joins TRBV5-4 and TRBJ2-7, with a tentative D call TRBD1 (6 bases). Germline V CDR1 and CDR2: SGHNT, YYREEE (reference sequence). The CDR3 length is 14 residues. V was trimmed by 4 bases and J by 6 bases, leaving 17 bases between them. CDR3 in DNA: TGTGCCAGCAGCATGACAGGCTCTATCGGCGAGCAGTACTTC. This encodes CASSMTGSIGEQYF.

This clonotype was seen more than once but under ten times. The chain has TRBV6-2 or TRBV6-3 and TRBJ2-2; D is perhaps TRBD2 (5 bases). This CDR3 region has 13 residues. V gave up 5 bases and J gave up 2 bases, with 6 bases separating them. Germline V lookup: CDR1 MNHEY, CDR2 SVGEGT. This CDR3 is CASSPGNTGELFF. Written as DNA, the CDR3 is TGTGCCAGCAGTCCGGGAAACACCGGGGAGCTGTTTTTT.

The J gene is TRBJ2-1, the V gene TRBV27; no clear D gene. Germline V CDR1 and CDR2: MNHEY, SMNVEV (reference sequence). The CDR3 loop spans 13 amino acids. Trimming stripped 5 bases from V and 9 bases from J, with 14 bases between. CDR3 amino acids: CASSPGYFGEQFF. The CDR3 DNA is TGTGCCAGCAGTCCAGGTTATTTCGGTGAGCAGTTCTTC.

This clonotype has ten or more counts. The CDR3 reads CASSPTASPYEQYF. The DNA for the CDR3 is TGTGCCAGCAGTCCCACTGCCTCACCCTACGAGCAGTACTTC. The rearrangement joins TRBV27 to TRBJ2-7, with D hard to call. V was shortened by 5 bases and J by 2 bases, with 13 bases between the two germline ends. The CDR3 consists of 14 residues. Germline CDR1 reads MNHEY; CDR2 reads SMNVEV (reference sequence).

This chain connects TRBV20-1 to TRBJ1-2, with D tentatively TRBD1 (5 bases). Germline V CDR1 and CDR2: DFQATT, SNEGSKA (reference sequence). Between the trimmed V and J ends, which lost 5 bases and 3 bases, there was a span of 16 bases. The CDR3 covers 14 residues. CDR3 amino acids: CSAPTPGQYYGYTF. The CDR3 region has the DNA TGCAGTGCTCCGACCCCAGGGCAGTACTATGGCTACACCTTC.

This clonotype was observed a few times. V usage is TRBV11-3 and J usage is TRBJ2-1, with 11 bases lining up with TRBD1. Trimming at V came to 1 base and at J to 2 bases, leaving 4 bases not matched to a gene. This CDR3 is 17 amino acids long. In germline, CDR1 is SGHNT, CDR2 YENEEA. The CDR3 nucleotides are TGTGCCAGCAGCTTAGTTCCGGGACAGGGGGCCTACAATGAGCAGTTCTTC. This translates into CASSLVPGQGAYNEQFF.

The V and J genes are TRBV7-9 and TRBJ2-1, with 11 positions matching TRBD2. The CDR3 is made up of 17 amino acids. Germline CDR1 is SEHNR and CDR2 is FQNEAQ (reference sequence). J lost 4 bases, V lost 4 bases, and 9 bases had no gene match. CDR3 region: CASSSPTSGISYNEQFF. The CDR3 DNA reads TGTGCCAGCAGCTCTCCGACTAGCGGGATTAGTTACAATGAGCAGTTCTTC.

This clonotype was seen a single time. This chain uses TRBV4-2 with TRBJ2-1, with D uncertain. There are 14 residues in the CDR3. Germline values: CDR1 LGHNA, CDR2 YNFKEQ. Trimming cost V 3 bases and J 3 bases, with 9 bases left between them. CDR3 in DNA: TGTGCCAGCAGCCAGACGAAGGGCTACAATGAGCAGTTCTTC. Its translation: CASSQTKGYNEQFF.

This clonotype was recorded at least ten times. The rearrangement joins TRBV7-6 to TRBJ2-7, with 13 bases aligning to TRBD2. The length of the CDR3 is 13 residues. The V and J ends lost 5 bases and 7 bases, in that order; junction bases with no gene match: 2. Per the germline V gene, CDR1 is SGHVS and CDR2 is FNYEAQ. Written as DNA, the CDR3 is TGTGCCAGCAGCCGGGGACTAGCGGGAGAGCAGTACTTC. Amino acid sequence: CASSRGLAGEQYF.

This clonotype was detected a few times. This chain joins TRBV12-3 or TRBV12-4 and TRBJ2-2; weak D call: TRBD2 (6 bases). The CDR3 is made up of 15 amino acids. Trimming pared 3 bases from V and 0 bases from J, leaving 8 bases between. DNA of the CDR3: TGTGCCAGCAGTTTGCGGGGCCCGAACACCGGGGAGCTGTTTTTT. It yields the protein CASSLRGPNTGELFF.

This clonotype was found a few times. V usage is TRBV6-2 or TRBV6-3 and J usage is TRBJ2-7, with D maybe TRBD2 (6 bases). V lost 6 bases and J lost 6, with 18 bases in between. The germline gives CDR1 MNHEY, CDR2 SVGEGT. This CDR3 region has 14 residues. The CDR3: CASSPRDFVSEQYF. CDR3 sequence (DNA): TGTGCCAGCAGCCCTAGGGACTTCGTTTCCGAGCAGTACTTC.

In its sample, this clonotype was seen once. This sequence joins TRBV10-3 and TRBJ1-1; 7 positions match TRBD1. This CDR3 contains 15 residues. CDR1 and CDR2 from the germline V gene are ENHRY and SYGVKD. The ends lost 4 bases at V and 0 bases at J; junction bases unmatched: 5. The CDR3 sequence is CAISAPGTVNTEAFF. DNA of the CDR3: TGTGCCATCAGTGCCCCAGGGACAGTGAACACTGAAGCTTTCTTT.

This clonotype has more than one count but fewer than ten. The genes are TRBV25-1 and TRBJ2-1; D possibly uses TRBD1 or TRBD2 (5 bases each). Trimming cost V 1 base and J 6 bases, with 19 bases left between them. Looked up from germline, CDR1 is MGHDK and CDR2 is SYGVNS. This CDR3 is built from 17 residues. CDR3 DNA sequence: TGTGCCAGCAGTGAATTTTTGGGGGACCACGGAATCAATGAGCAGTTCTTC. This translates into CASSEFLGDHGINEQFF. The entire variable domain, with the rest obtained from reference TRBV25-1 and TRBJ2-1, is as follows: EADIYQTPRYLVIGTGKKITLECSQTMGHDKMYWYQQDPGMELHLIHYSYGVNSTEKGDLSSESTVSRIRTEHFPLTLESARPSHTSQYLCASSEFLGDHGINEQFFGPGTRLTVL.

This clonotype occurred a few times. This rearrangement joins TRBV4-1 to TRBJ2-7; perhaps D is TRBD1 or TRBD2 (5 bases each). This CDR3 comprises 15 residues. The germline V gene encodes CDR1 MGHRA and CDR2 YSYEKL. V lost 0 bases and J lost 3, with 12 bases in between. CDR3: CASSQDPGPGYEQYF. For the CDR3, the DNA is TGCGCCAGCAGCCAAGATCCGGGACCCGGCTACGAGCAGTACTTC.

J is TRBJ1-5 and V is TRBV12-3 or TRBV12-4; 7 bases are a match to TRBD1. CDR3 length equals 15 residues. The V gene end was trimmed by 5 bases and the J gene end by 1 base; junction bases not matched to a gene: 5. The CDR3 sequence is CASSPRGQSNQPQHF. CDR3 DNA: TGTGCCAGCAGTCCAAGGGGGCAAAGCAATCAGCCCCAGCATTTT.